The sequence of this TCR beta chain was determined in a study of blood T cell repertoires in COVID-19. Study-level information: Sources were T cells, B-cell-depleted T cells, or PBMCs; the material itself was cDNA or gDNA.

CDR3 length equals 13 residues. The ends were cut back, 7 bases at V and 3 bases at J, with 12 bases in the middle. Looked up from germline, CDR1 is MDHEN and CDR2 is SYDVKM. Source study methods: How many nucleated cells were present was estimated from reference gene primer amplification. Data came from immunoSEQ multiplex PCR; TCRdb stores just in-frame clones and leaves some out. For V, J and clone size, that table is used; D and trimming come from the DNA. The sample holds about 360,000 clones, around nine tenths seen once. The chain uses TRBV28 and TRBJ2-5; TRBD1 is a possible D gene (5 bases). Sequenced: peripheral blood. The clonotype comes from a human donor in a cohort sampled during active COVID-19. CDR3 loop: CASNSDREETQYF. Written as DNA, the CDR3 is TGTGCCAGCAATTCCGACAGAGAAGAGACCCAGTACTTC.